The T cell receptor beta chain under discussion was sequenced for a study of T cells after yellow fever vaccination. The overall study: Low-cell-number fractions underwent preparation using SMART-Seq v4 Ultra Low Input. The study, taken as a whole, reports: Peaking on day 5 versus 15, the secondary response was faster but weaker. Subsequent to the booster, the majority of primary-vaccination clones reappeared (roughly 95% CD4, 85% to 90% CD8). Abundant clonotypes from the bulk population could get into FACS-sorted repertoires as contaminants.

Each CDR3 protein gets one entry after TCRdb re-called the 5' RACE reads with MiXCR. The sample contains about 350,000 distinct CDR3 sequences, roughly an eighth of which appear only once. Note on this clonotype: Its antigen is as yet unknown.

V lost 0 bases to trimming and J lost 4 bases, with 12 bases between them. The CDR3 spans 16 residues. Germline assignment: CDR1 SGHDN and CDR2 FVKESK. This TCR came from a man aged 18 to 29 who received the YFV17D yellow fever vaccine. The sample here was CD4+ T cells sorted from PBMCs, taken 15 days after the yellow fever booster vaccination. The V call is TRBV14, the J call TRBJ2-2, with D hard to call. The chain's CDR3 is CASSQEVGRTTGELFF. CDR3 bases: TGTGCCAGCAGCCAAGAGGTGGGCAGAACCACCGGGGAGCTGTTTTTT.